The 6 T cell receptor beta chains below all came from one sample that was sequenced in a study of blood T cell repertoires in COVID-19. Profiling relied on immunoSEQ multiplex PCR, and the TCRdb table lists in-frame clones only, not all of them. The table has roughly 330,000 clones, 86% seen once. Sequencing used peripheral blood. These receptors originate from a woman aged 50 to 60 with acute or convalescent COVID-19.

This chain uses TRBV27 with TRBJ1-2, with D possibly TRBD1 on 5 matching bases. Germline assignment: CDR1 MNHEY and CDR2 SMNVEV (reference sequence). The CDR3 has 14 residues. V was clipped by 0 bases and J by 7 bases, with 12 bases between them. Here the CDR3 DNA reads TGTGCCAGCAGTTTATCGGAGGGGATCGGTGGCTACACCTTC. It yields the protein CASSLSEGIGGYTF.

In DNA, the CDR3 is TGCGCCAGCAGGACGTTTACAGGGGGCCGGCTTAATTCACCCCTCCACTTT. Protein sequence: CASRTFTGGRLNSPLHF. The chain carries TRBV10-1 and TRBJ1-6, with TRBD1 identical over 9 bases. CDR1 is WNHNN, CDR2 SYGVQD, per germline (reference sequence). The V gene end was trimmed by 6 bases and the J gene end by 6 bases; junction bases not matched to a gene: 12. The CDR3 contains 17 residues.

The rearrangement joins TRBV28 to TRBJ1-1; no clear D. Per the germline V gene, CDR1 is MDHEN and CDR2 is SYDVKM. The CDR3 sequence is 13 residues long. The germline V and J ends were trimmed by 8 bases and 6 bases, with 16 bases remaining between them. CDR3 residues: CASLPGGFAEAFF. As DNA, the CDR3 is TGTGCCAGCCTACCGGGAGGTTTTGCTGAAGCTTTCTTT.

This chain joins TRBV11-3 and TRBJ2-3; 7 positions agree with TRBD2. V shed 1 base, J shed 0 bases, and the junction held 1 base outside the gene matches. The CDR3 loop spans 15 amino acids. Germline V gives CDR1 SGHNT, CDR2 YENEEA. CDR3: CASSLASGSTDTQYF. The CDR3 DNA reads as TGTGCCAGCAGCTTAGCTAGCGGAAGCACAGATACGCAGTATTTT.

This clone was recorded once. This chain links TRBV7-8 with TRBJ2-3; 12 nucleotides match TRBD2. The trim removed 7 bases at V and 4 bases at J, leaving 9 bases unmatched. From germline, CDR1 is SGHVS and CDR2 FQNEAQ. CDR3 size: 16 residues. The CDR3 nucleotides are TGTGCCAGCAACCCGACTAGCGGGAGAGGATCAGATACGCAGTATTTT. Translation: CASNPTSGRGSDTQYF. The full variable domain, its missing parts supplied by reference TRBV7-8 and TRBJ2-3, is GAGVSQSPRYKVAKRGQDVALRCDPISGHVSLFWYQQALGQGPEFLTYFQNEAQLDKSGLPSDRFFAERPEGSVSTLKIQRTQQEDSAVYLCASNPTSGRGSDTQYFGPGTRLTVL.

The V and J genes are TRBV20-1 and TRBJ2-2; weak D call: TRBD2 (6 bases). This CDR3 spans 15 amino acids. CDR1 and CDR2 from the germline V gene are DFQATT and SNEGSKA (reference sequence). V gave up 3 bases and J gave up 1 base, with 12 bases separating them. CDR3 protein: CSASGRTMNTGELFF. The DNA for the CDR3 is TGCAGTGCTAGTGGAAGGACTATGAACACCGGGGAGCTGTTTTTT.